This T cell receptor beta chain is from a study of metastatic and nonmetastatic thyroid tumors (dated by TCRdb to 2020 to 2021). The study in broad terms: Repertoires from peripheral blood and from tumor or nodule tissue samples of malignant and benign thyroid patients were compared.

The CDR3 measures 18 amino acids from cysteine to phenylalanine. The DNA shown is the 54-base CDR3, in frame from base 1. The trim is 4 bases for V and 2 bases for J, with a gap of 19 bases between the germline ends. For CDR1 and CDR2, the germline V gene lists KGHDR and SFDVKD. Broader findings and caveats from the paper: In both blood and tumor samples, malignant tumors were reported to have significantly higher TCR beta diversity than benign nodules.

Library preparation employed PCR. Sequencing instrument: Illumina HiSeq 4000. High-throughput sequencing was used to profile the TCR beta-chain CDR3 region of each patient. In the original analysis: The researchers built a classifier to tell apart papillary thyroid cancer patients with distant metastasis, based on CDR3 differences among clinicopathological groups. The Shannon index was used to measure repertoire diversity, and the Morisita-Horn index was used to measure how similar tumor and blood repertoires were. TCRdb handled the public reads itself, with Q25 trimming in fastp and clone calling in MiXCR, and kept productive beta chains. What appears here as the V and J calls and clone size reflects TCRdb's work, not the paper's. This sample has 30,000 to 50,000 clones in its table, and approximately 19% of those were observed once. Of the sample, approximately 15% is held by the ten largest clones.

None of the patients had been given any treatment before thyroid surgery. Using T-cell receptor beta sequencing, the researchers looked back retrospectively at clinical samples from patients, gathered between about 2011 and 2018. To note about this clone: This clone's antigen is unknown. No much larger clone exists at a distance of one base, and base qualities are not known.

The sequence links TRBV24-1 to TRBJ1-4, with a tentative D gene TRBD1 over 6 matching bases. Sequencing was done on a sample of tumor tissue. This sequence was found in a female donor with papillary thyroid cancer or a benign thyroid nodule (not recorded which). Some clones in this sample may be carry-over from other donors' samples. The CDR3 has the sequence CATSDPGQLGATNEKLFF. Read as DNA, the sequence is TGTGCCACCAGTGACCCCGGACAGCTGGGAGCGACTAATGAAAAACTGTTTTTT.